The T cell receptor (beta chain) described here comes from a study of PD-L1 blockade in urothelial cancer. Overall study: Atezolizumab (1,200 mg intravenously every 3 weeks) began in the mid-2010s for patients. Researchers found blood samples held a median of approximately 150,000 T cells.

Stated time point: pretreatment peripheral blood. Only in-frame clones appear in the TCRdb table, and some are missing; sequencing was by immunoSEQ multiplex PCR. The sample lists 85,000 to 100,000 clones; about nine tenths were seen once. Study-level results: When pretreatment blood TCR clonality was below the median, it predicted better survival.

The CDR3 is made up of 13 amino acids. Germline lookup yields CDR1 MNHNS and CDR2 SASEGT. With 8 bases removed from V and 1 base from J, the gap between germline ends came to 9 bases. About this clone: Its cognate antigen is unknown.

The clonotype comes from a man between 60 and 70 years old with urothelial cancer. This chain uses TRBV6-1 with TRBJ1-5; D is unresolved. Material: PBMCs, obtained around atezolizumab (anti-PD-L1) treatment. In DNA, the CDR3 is TGTGCCAGCGGCCCACAGAGCAATCAGCCCCAGCATTTT. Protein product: CASGPQSNQPQHF.